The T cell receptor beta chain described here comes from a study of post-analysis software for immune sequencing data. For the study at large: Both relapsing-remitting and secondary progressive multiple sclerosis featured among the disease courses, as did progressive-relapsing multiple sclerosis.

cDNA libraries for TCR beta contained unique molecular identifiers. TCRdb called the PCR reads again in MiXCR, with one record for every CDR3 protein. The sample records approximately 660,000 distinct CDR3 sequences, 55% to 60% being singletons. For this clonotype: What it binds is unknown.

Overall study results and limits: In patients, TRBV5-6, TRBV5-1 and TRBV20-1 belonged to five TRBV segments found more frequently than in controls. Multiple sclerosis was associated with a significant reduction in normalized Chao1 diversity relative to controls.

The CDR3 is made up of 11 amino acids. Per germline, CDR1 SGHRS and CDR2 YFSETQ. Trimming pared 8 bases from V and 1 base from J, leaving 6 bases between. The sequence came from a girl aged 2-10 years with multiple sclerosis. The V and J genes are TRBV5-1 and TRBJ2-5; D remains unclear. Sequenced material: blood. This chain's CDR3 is CASTIQETQYF. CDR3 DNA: TGCGCCAGTACAATCCAAGAGACCCAGTACTTC.